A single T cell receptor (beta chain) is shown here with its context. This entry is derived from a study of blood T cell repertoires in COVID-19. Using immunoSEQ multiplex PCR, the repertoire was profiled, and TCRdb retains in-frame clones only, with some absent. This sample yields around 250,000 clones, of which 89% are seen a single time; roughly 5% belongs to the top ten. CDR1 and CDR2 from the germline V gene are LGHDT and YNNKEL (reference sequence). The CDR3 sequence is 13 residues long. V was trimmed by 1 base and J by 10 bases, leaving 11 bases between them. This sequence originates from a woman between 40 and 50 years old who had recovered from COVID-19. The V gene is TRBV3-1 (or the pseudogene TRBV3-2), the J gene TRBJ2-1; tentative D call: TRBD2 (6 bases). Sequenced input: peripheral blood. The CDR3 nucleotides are TGTGCCAGCAGCCAAGTGGAGGGCCCCGAGCAGTTCTTC. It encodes CASSQVEGPEQFF.